Below are 22 T cell receptor beta chains sequenced from a single sample in a study of T cells in Graves' hyperthyroidism and ophthalmopathy (dated by TCRdb to about 2019). Receptor amplification or capture employed multiplex PCR. Sequencer: Illumina HiSeq 2000. The TCR beta CDR3 regions were amplified from RNA transcripts. The first round of RT-PCR for the TCR CDR3 was performed with the HTBI primer set and the Qiagen OneStep RT-PCR kit. TCRdb itself trimmed the public reads at Q25 with fastp, ran MiXCR and retained productive beta chains. Entries are consolidated by CDR3 protein sequence, retaining the most common genes and DNA. For this sample there are around 350,000 distinct CDR3 sequences; over 12% appear just once. Of the sample, roughly a fifth is held by the ten largest clones. Sequencing used blood. The receptor source for this set is a woman between 55 and 75 years old with Graves' ophthalmopathy.

This clonotype showed up many times. This chain links TRBV20-1 with TRBJ2-3, with TRBD2 matching over 11 bases. Germline CDR1 and CDR2: DFQATT and SNEGSKA (reference sequence). The CDR3 is made up of 16 amino acids. With V trimmed by 3 bases and J by 1 base, 6 bases remained unmatched. The CDR3 reads CSASTTSGSGTDTQYF. CDR3 DNA: TGCAGTGCTAGTACTACTAGCGGGAGTGGCACAGATACGCAGTATTTT.

This clonotype has more than one count but fewer than ten. The gene calls are TRBV19 and TRBJ1-1, with D maybe TRBD1 (5 bases). This CDR3 is built from 14 residues. Germline CDR1 and CDR2: LNHDA and SQIVND (reference sequence). V was trimmed by 7 bases and J by 4 bases, leaving 16 bases between them. The CDR3 sequence: CASKTDSPRTEAFF. DNA for the CDR3: TGTGCCAGTAAGACAGATTCTCCACGCACTGAAGCTTTCTTT.

This clonotype was detected a few times. CDR3 DNA: TGCAGTGCTAGGAGGACTAGCGGGAGCTCCTACAATGAGCAGTTCTTC. Amino acid sequence: CSARRTSGSSYNEQFF. The V gene is TRBV20-1, the J gene TRBJ2-1, with 13 bases aligning to TRBD2. Germline loops: CDR1 DFQATT, CDR2 SNEGSKA (reference sequence). This CDR3 contains 16 residues. The V gene end was trimmed by 3 bases and the J gene end by 0 bases; junction bases not matched to a gene: 2.

This clonotype occurred many times. J is TRBJ2-2 and V is TRBV6-1, with TRBD1 matching 8 bases. Germline V gives CDR1 MNHNS, CDR2 SASEGT. J was trimmed by 6 bases and V by 6 bases; bases with no gene match: 6. The CDR3 is made up of 14 amino acids. The CDR3 DNA reads as TGTGCCAGCAGGTCCACAGGGGGTGCCGGGGAGCTGTTTTTT. This translates into CASRSTGGAGELFF.

This clonotype was counted at least ten times. This chain links TRBV5-1 with TRBJ2-6; the D gene is possibly TRBD1 (5 bases). V was trimmed by 3 bases and J by 1 base, leaving 11 bases between them. The CDR3 covers 16 residues. CDR1 and CDR2 (germline): SGHRS, YFSETQ. The CDR3, as DNA: TGCGCCAGCAGCTCCCTCCAGGGTTCTGGGGCCAACGTCCTGACTTTC. Its protein is CASSSLQGSGANVLTF.

This sequence joins TRBV18 and TRBJ1-4, with 7 bases that match TRBD1. The junction had 8 bases not matched to a gene; V was cut back by 3 bases and J by 4 bases. The CDR3 is 16 residues long. From germline, CDR1 is KGHSH and CDR2 LQKENI. The CDR3 coding sequence is TGTGCCAGCTCACCCGACAGGGCACTCATTAATGAAAAACTGTTTTTT. This encodes CASSPDRALINEKLFF.

The chain links TRBV28 to TRBJ2-2; D tentatively reads TRBD1 or TRBD2 (5 bases each). The CDR3 is 15 amino acids. In germline, CDR1 is MDHEN, CDR2 SYDVKM. Trimming took off 6 bases at V and 2 bases at J, with 13 bases between the two ends. CDR3 DNA: TGTGCCAGCAGAAAATGGGACGTCAACACCGGGGAGCTGTTTTTT. This sequence encodes CASRKWDVNTGELFF.

This clonotype was seen a handful of times. The J gene is TRBJ2-7, the V gene TRBV5-1; possible D gene TRBD1, 5 bases. The CDR3 has 13 residues. V was cut by 4 bases and J by 3 bases, with 11 bases left in between. Germline CDR1 reads SGHRS; CDR2 reads YFSETQ. The CDR3 is CASSPDIYYEQYF. CDR3 sequence (DNA): TGCGCCAGCAGCCCGGACATTTACTACGAGCAGTACTTC.

The V gene is TRBV29-1, the J gene TRBJ2-2; D may correspond to TRBD1 or TRBD2 (5 bases each). The V gene's germline CDR1 is SQVTM and CDR2 ANQGSEA. Trimming shortened V by 4 bases and J by 1 base, and 19 bases separated the two germline ends. This CDR3 region has 17 residues. The DNA for the CDR3 is TGCAGCGTTGGTACTTTCAAGGGGACCCTGAACACCGGGGAGCTGTTTTTT. This sequence encodes CSVGTFKGTLNTGELFF.

This clonotype was counted at least ten times. V gene TRBV11-2 combines with J gene TRBJ2-1; the D gene is possibly TRBD2 (7 bases). CDR1 and CDR2 from the germline V gene are SGHAT and FQNNGV. Trimming took 3 bases from V and 15 from J, leaving 12 bases between them. CDR3 size: 11 residues. The CDR3 bases are TGTGCCAGCAGCTTTGGGGGAGGGGGGTTCTTC. Protein product: CASSFGGGGFF. Using reference TRBV11-2 and TRBJ2-1 for the parts outside the CDR3, the full variable domain is EAGVAQSPRYKIIEKRQSVAFWCNPISGHATLYWYQQILGQGPKLLIQFQNNGVVDDSQLPKDRFSAERLKGVDSTLKIQPAKLEDSAVYLCASSFGGGGFFGPGTRLTVL.

This clonotype was recorded many times. The chain employs TRBV5-1 and TRBJ2-6, with 9 bases matching TRBD1. Germline V gene sequence: CDR1 SGHRS, CDR2 YFSETQ. The V segment lost 4 bases and the J segment 2 bases; nucleotides outside the gene matches: 4. The CDR3 is made up of 16 amino acids. CDR3 nucleotides: TGCGCCAGCAGCCCACAGGGGGCCCCTGGGGCCAACGTCCTGACTTTC. It is translated as CASSPQGAPGANVLTF. The full variable domain, its missing parts supplied by reference TRBV5-1 and TRBJ2-6, is KAGVTQTPRYLIKTRGQQVTLSCSPISGHRSVSWYQQTPGQGLQFLFEYFSETQRNKGNFPGRFSGRQFSNSRSEMNVSTLELGDSALYLCASSPQGAPGANVLTFGAGSRLTVL.

This sequence joins TRBV29-1 and TRBJ1-1; 8 nucleotides align to TRBD1. Germline lookup yields CDR1 SQVTM and CDR2 ANQGSEA. Trimming at V came to 6 bases and at J to 5 bases, leaving 5 bases not matched to a gene. This CDR3 has 12 amino acids. The CDR3 sequence: CSVGYRGTEAFF. The CDR3 DNA sequence: TGCAGCGTAGGGTACAGGGGGACTGAAGCTTTCTTT.

This clonotype was counted many times. The rearrangement uses TRBV6-1 and TRBJ2-1; TRBD2 matches at 8 bases. Germline CDR1 is MNHNS and CDR2 is SASEGT. The CDR3 consists of 15 residues. Losses at the gene ends were 4 bases for V and 3 bases for J; bases not matched to a gene: 5. The CDR3 reads CASSVLAENYNEQFF. The CDR3 DNA reads as TGTGCCAGCAGTGTACTAGCGGAGAACTACAATGAGCAGTTCTTC.

At least ten counts were recorded for this clonotype. The gene calls are TRBV20-1 and TRBJ2-1; D is possibly TRBD2 (5 bases). The CDR3 loop spans 15 amino acids. Germline assignment: CDR1 DFQATT and CDR2 SNEGSKA (reference sequence). V was cut by 0 bases and J by 7 bases, with 16 bases left in between. CDR3 nucleotides: TGCAGTGCTAGAGATGTGGCGGGTGGGCTGAATGAGCAGTTCTTC. This codes for CSARDVAGGLNEQFF.

This clonotype was detected ten times or more. The chain links TRBV28 to TRBJ2-7, with 8 bases aligning to TRBD2. CDR1 MDHEN and CDR2 SYDVKM come from the germline V gene. The junction had 11 bases not matched to a gene; V was cut back by 5 bases and J by 2 bases. This CDR3 has 16 amino acids. The CDR3 DNA sequence: TGTGCCAGCAGTCACCCGGGGAGCGGGGGCACCTACGAGCAGTACTTC. It specifies CASSHPGSGGTYEQYF.

The gene calls are TRBV20-1 and TRBJ2-7; D perhaps matches TRBD2 (6 bases). V was shortened by 3 bases and J by 1 base, with 19 bases between the two germline ends. There are 16 residues in the CDR3. CDR1 DFQATT and CDR2 SNEGSKA come from the germline V gene (reference sequence). CDR3 sequence: CSASGAPDGGSYEQYF. DNA for the CDR3: TGCAGTGCTAGTGGGGCCCCGGACGGAGGGTCCTACGAGCAGTACTTC.

This clonotype was seen repeatedly, ten times or more. The CDR3 bases are TGTGCCTGGAGTGTTAATGGCGGGGGACAAGAGACCCAGTACTTC. Protein: CAWSVNGGGQETQYF. The chain is built from TRBV30 and TRBJ2-5; 7 bases match TRBD2. The ends lost 0 bases at V and 2 bases at J; junction bases unmatched: 6. Germline CDR1 GTSNPN, CDR2 SVGIG (reference sequence). This CDR3 contains 15 residues.

Ten or more counts support this clonotype. This chain links TRBV6-6 with TRBJ2-5; 7 bases match TRBD1. CDR1 and CDR2 from the germline V gene are MNHNY and SVGAGI (reference sequence). CDR3 size: 15 residues. The V segment lost 2 bases and the J segment 7 bases; nucleotides outside the gene matches: 10. CDR3 in amino acids: CASSYGTAPVGTQYF. The CDR3, as DNA: TGTGCCAGCAGTTACGGGACAGCCCCGGTAGGGACCCAGTACTTC.

This clonotype came up many times. The rearrangement links TRBV18 to TRBJ1-1; D not certain. This CDR3 region has 15 residues. Trimming cost V 3 bases and J 4 bases, with 15 bases left between them. CDR1 KGHSH and CDR2 LQKENI come from the germline V gene. The CDR3 sequence: CASSPTAGSGTEAFF. DNA for the CDR3: TGTGCCAGCTCACCTACGGCGGGGTCGGGCACTGAAGCTTTCTTT.

Turning to this clonotype: A clone one base away is much larger, so this may be a read error. Since the CDR3 does not end with the conserved phenylalanine or tryptophan, this likely comes from a read error. The rearrangement joins TRBV9 to TRBJ2-1; unclear D gene. Trimming stripped 4 bases from V and 9 bases from J, with 20 bases between. Germline V lookup: CDR1 SGDLS, CDR2 YYNGEE. The CDR3 has 15 amino acids. CDR3 residues: CASSLARVAGGEQFL. Written as DNA, the CDR3 is TGTGCCAGCAGCTTAGCTCGGGTGGCTGGTGGTGAGCAGTTCCTC.

This clonotype was seen many times. The chain employs TRBV12-3 or TRBV12-4 and TRBJ2-3; a possible D gene is TRBD1 (6 bases). The V and J ends lost 6 bases and 4 bases respectively, with 14 bases between them. This CDR3 contains 14 residues. The CDR3 DNA reads as TGTGCCAGCAGGGATCAAGCAGGGGCAGATACGCAGTATTTT. This translates into CASRDQAGADTQYF.

This clonotype was seen only a few times. Because the CDR3's place on the DNA is in doubt, the DNA is left out and the CDR3 is given as listed by TCRdb. The chain employs TRBV27 and TRBJ2-2; no check of the table's D call, TRBD1, against the DNA was made. The CDR3 is 16 residues long, counting both termini. The germline V gene encodes CDR1 MNHEY and CDR2 SMNVEV (reference sequence). The CDR3 loop is CASSFGPGSHTGELFF.